The clone carrying this TCR beta chain came up many times. This record comes from a study of T cells in Graves' hyperthyroidism and ophthalmopathy. Amplification of TCR beta CDR3 regions was performed using RNA transcripts as template. RT-PCR in the first round (using the HTBI primer set) targeted the TCR CDR3. TCRdb ran MiXCR on the multiplex PCR reads and lists one entry per CDR3 protein. The sample contains 640,000 or so distinct CDR3 sequences, roughly 15% of which appear only once. The authors obtained PBMCs from over 8 ml of fresh peripheral blood. The germline V gene has CDR1 MDHEN and CDR2 SYDVKM. The germline V and J ends were trimmed by 5 bases and 3 bases, with 14 bases remaining between them. CDR3 length: 14 residues.

The origin of this receptor is a woman between 35 and 50 years old with Graves' ophthalmopathy. Sequenced input: blood. This chain links TRBV28 with TRBJ2-7; D not certain. The CDR3 sequence: CASSGRVRDYEQYF. As DNA, the CDR3 is TGTGCCAGCAGTGGACGAGTCCGTGACTACGAGCAGTACTTC. Based on the CDR3 plus reference TRBV28 and TRBJ2-7, the full variable domain is DVKVTQSSRYLVKRTGEKVFLECVQDMDHENMFWYRQDPGLGLRLIYFSYDVKMKEKGDIPEGYSVSREKKERFSLILESASTNQTSMYLCASSGRVRDYEQYFGPGTRLTVT.